This T cell receptor beta chain derives from a study of T-cell reconstitution after alpha-beta-depleted transplantation in children. Using unique molecular identifiers, the investigators prepared the TCRbeta library. TCRdb fed the PCR reads into MiXCR, producing one record per CDR3 protein. Among just under 350,000 distinct CDR3 sequences listed, around 15% were seen once. Study results and limitations: Several hundred expanded graft clones reportedly were the source of alpha-beta T cells about two months after transplant. At one year after transplant, newly produced T cells mostly accounted for T-cell counts and diversity.

Details on this clonotype: Its specificity is not known.

CDR1 and CDR2 from the germline V gene are SGDLS and YYNGEE. V dropped 2 bases and J dropped 1 base, with 12 bases sitting between them. The CDR3 is 15 amino acids. This sequence originates from a male patient between 2 and 10 years old who had a stem cell transplant for acute lymphoblastic leukemia, so the T cells may come from the graft donor. Material: PBMCs, mostly from graft donor cells, obtained 360 days after TCRalphabeta/CD19-depleted stem cell transplant. The gene calls are TRBV9 and TRBJ1-1; tentative D call: TRBD1 (5 bases). Here the CDR3 DNA reads TGTGCCAGCAGCGTTGGGGGTAACCCGAACACTGAAGCTTTCTTT. It is translated as CASSVGGNPNTEAFF.